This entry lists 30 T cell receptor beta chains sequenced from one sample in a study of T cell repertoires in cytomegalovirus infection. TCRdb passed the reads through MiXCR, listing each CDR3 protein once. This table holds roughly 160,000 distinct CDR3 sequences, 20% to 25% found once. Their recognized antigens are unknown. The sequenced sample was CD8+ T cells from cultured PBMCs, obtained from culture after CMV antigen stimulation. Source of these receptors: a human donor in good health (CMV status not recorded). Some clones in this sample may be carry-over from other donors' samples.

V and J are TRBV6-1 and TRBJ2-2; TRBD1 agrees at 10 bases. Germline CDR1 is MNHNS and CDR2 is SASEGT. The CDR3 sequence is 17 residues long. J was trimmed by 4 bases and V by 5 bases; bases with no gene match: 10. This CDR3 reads CASSWPRQGAITGELFF. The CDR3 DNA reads TGTGCCAGCAGTTGGCCCCGACAGGGGGCCATCACCGGGGAGCTGTTTTTT.

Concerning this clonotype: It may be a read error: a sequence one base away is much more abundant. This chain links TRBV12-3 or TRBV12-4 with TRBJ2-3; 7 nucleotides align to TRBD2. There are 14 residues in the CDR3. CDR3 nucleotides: TGTGCCAGCAGTCGCCGCGGGAGCACAGATACGCACTATTTT. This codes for CASSRRGSTDTHYF.

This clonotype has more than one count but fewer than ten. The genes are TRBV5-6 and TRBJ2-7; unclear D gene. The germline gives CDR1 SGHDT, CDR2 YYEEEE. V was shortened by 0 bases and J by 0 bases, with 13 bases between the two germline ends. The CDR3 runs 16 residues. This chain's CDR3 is CASSLGRAIDSYEQYF. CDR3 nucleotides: TGTGCCAGCAGCTTGGGAAGGGCCATCGACTCCTACGAGCAGTACTTC.

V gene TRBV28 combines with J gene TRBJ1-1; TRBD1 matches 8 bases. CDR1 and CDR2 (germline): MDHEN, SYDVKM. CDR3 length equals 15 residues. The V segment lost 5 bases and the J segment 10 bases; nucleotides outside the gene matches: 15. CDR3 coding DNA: TGTGCCAGCAGTCCCCCGGACAGGGCGGTCTTAGGAGCTTTCTTT. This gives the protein CASSPPDRAVLGAFF.

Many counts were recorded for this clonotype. DNA for the CDR3: TGTGCCAGCAGCTTGTTCGTGGACTACGAGCAGTACTTC. Translating gives CASSLFVDYEQYF. The chain has TRBV5-6 and TRBJ2-7; D is ambiguous. V was clipped by 1 base and J by 3 bases, with 8 bases between them. The V gene's germline CDR1 is SGHDT and CDR2 YYEEEE. The CDR3 length is 13 residues.

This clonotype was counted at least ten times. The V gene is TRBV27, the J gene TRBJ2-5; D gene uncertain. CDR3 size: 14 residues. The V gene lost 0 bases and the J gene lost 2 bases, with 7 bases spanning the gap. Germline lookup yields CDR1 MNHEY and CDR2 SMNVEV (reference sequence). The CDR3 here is CASSLSARQETQYF. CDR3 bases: TGTGCCAGCAGTTTATCAGCCAGGCAAGAGACCCAGTACTTC.

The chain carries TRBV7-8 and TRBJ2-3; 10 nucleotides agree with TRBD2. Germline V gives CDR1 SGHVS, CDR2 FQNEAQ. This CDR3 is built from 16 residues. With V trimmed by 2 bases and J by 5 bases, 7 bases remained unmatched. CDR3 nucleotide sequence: TGTGCCAGCAGCTTAACCAGCGGGGGGGCAGGAGATACGCAGTATTTT. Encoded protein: CASSLTSGGAGDTQYF.

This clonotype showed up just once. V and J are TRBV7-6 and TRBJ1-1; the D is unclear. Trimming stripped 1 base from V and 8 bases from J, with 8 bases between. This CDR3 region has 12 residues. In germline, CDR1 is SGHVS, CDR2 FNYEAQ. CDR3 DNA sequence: TGTGCCAGCAGCTTAGGGGCGGAAGAAGCTTTCTTT. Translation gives CASSLGAEEAFF.

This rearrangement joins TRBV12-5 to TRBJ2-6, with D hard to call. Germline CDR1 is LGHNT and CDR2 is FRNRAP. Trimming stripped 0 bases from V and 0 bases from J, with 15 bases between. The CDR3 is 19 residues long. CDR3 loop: CASGLVPDGSLSGANVLTF. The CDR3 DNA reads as TGTGCTAGTGGTTTGGTCCCAGATGGCAGCCTCTCTGGGGCCAACGTCCTGACTTTC.

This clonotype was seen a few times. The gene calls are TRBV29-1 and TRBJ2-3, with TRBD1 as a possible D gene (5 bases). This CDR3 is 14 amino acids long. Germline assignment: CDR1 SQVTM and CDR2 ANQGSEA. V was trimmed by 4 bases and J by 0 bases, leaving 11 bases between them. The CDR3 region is CSVARAISTDTQYF. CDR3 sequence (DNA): TGCAGCGTTGCCAGGGCGATTAGCACAGATACGCAGTATTTT.

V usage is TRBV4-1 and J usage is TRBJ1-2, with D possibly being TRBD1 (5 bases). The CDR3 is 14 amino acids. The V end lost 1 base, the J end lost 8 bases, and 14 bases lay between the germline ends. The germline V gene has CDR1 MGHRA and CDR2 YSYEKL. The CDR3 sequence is CASSQVGRGRGYTF. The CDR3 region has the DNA TGCGCCAGCAGCCAAGTAGGGAGGGGTAGGGGCTACACCTTC.

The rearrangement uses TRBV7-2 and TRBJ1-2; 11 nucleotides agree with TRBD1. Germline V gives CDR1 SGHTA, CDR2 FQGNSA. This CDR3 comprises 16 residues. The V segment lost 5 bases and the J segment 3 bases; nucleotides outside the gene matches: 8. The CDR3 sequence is CASSLIPGQGDYGYTF. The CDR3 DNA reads TGTGCCAGCAGCCTCATCCCGGGACAGGGGGACTATGGCTACACCTTC.

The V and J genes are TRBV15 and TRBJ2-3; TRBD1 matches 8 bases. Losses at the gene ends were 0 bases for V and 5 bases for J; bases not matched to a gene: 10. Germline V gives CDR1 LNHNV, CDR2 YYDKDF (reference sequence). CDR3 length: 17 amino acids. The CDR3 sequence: CATSRDQGARVGDTQYF. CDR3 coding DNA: TGTGCCACCAGCAGAGACCAGGGGGCGCGGGTCGGAGATACGCAGTATTTT.

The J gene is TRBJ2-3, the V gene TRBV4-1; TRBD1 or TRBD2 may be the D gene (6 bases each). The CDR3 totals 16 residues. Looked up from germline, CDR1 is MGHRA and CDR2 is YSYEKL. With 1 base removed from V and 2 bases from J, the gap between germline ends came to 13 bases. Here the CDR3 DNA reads TGCGCCAGCAGCCAAGGGGGGGCAGGCGACACAGATACGCAGTATTTT. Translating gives CASSQGGAGDTDTQYF.

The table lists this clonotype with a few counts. CDR3 nucleotides: TGTGCCAGCAATTCTGGGGCAGTGGGGCTCTCTGGGGCCAACGTCCTGACTTTC. It is translated as CASNSGAVGLSGANVLTF. The J gene is TRBJ2-6, the V gene TRBV6-1, with D possibly TRBD1 on 5 matching bases. Trimming removed 7 bases at V and 0 bases at J, with 19 bases between. The CDR3 covers 18 residues. CDR1 is MNHNS and CDR2 is SASEGT in the germline V gene.

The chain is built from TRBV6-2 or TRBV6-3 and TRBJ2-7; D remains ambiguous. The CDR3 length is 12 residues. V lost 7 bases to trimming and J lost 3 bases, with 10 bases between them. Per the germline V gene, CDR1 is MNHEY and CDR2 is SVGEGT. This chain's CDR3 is CASTRSGYEQYF. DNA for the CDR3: TGTGCCAGCACACGGTCTGGCTACGAGCAGTACTTC.

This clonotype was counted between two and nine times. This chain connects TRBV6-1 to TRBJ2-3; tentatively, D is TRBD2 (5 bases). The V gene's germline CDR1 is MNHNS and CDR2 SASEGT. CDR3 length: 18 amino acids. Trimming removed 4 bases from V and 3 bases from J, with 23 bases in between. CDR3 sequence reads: CASSVQGRRTDVTDTQYF. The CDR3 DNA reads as TGTGCCAGCAGTGTCCAAGGACGGAGGACTGATGTGACAGATACGCAGTATTTT.

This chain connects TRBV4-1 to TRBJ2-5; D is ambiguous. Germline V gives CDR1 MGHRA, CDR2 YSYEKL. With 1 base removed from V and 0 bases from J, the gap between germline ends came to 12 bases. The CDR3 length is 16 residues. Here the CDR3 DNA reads TGCGCCAGCAGCCAAGTTTTGGCTATCGACCAAGAGACCCAGTACTTC. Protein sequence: CASSQVLAIDQETQYF.

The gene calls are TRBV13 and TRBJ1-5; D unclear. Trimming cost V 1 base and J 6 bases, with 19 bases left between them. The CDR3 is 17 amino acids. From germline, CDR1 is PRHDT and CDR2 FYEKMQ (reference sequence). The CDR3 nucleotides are TGTGCCAGCAGCTTAGAAGGGTCTCAGGTTCAAGGTCAGCCCCAGCATTTT. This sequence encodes CASSLEGSQVQGQPQHF.

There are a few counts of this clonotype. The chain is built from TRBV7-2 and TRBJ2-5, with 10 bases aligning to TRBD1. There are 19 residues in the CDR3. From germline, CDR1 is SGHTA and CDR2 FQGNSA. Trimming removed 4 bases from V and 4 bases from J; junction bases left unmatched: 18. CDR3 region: CASSSIPWGTGVRGETQYF. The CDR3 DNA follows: TGTGCCAGCAGCTCCATCCCTTGGGGGACAGGGGTTAGGGGAGAGACCCAGTACTTC.

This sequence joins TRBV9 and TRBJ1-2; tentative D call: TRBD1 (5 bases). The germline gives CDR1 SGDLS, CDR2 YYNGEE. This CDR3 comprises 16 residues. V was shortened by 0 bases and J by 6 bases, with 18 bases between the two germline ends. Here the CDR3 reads CASSVVDTAFADGYTF. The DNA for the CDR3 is TGTGCCAGCAGCGTAGTGGACACAGCGTTTGCGGATGGCTACACCTTC.

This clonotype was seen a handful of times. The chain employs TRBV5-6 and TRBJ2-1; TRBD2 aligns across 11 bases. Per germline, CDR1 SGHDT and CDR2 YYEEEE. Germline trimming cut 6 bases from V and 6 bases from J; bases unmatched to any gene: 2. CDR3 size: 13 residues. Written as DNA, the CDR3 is TGTGCCAGCATGCTAGCGGGGGGCAATGAGCAGTTCTTC. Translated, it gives CASMLAGGNEQFF. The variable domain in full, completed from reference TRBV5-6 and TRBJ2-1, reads DAGVTQSPTHLIKTRGQQVTLRCSPKSGHDTVSWYQQALGQGPQFIFQYYEEEERQRGNFPDRFSGHQFPNYSSELNVNALLLGDSALYLCASMLAGGNEQFFGPGTRLTVL.

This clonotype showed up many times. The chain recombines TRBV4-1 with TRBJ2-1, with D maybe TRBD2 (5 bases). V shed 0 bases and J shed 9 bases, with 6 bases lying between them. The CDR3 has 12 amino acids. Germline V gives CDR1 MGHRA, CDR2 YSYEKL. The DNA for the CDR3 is TGCGCCAGCAGCCAAGAGGCGGGTGAGCAGTTCTTC. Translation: CASSQEAGEQFF.

CDR3 sequence: CASSLRKGGTNQPQHF. The CDR3 coding sequence is TGTGCCAGCAGCTTAAGAAAGGGGGGGACCAATCAGCCCCAGCATTTT. The J gene is TRBJ1-5, the V gene TRBV7-2; D is possibly TRBD1 (6 bases). V lost 2 bases and J 3 bases, leaving 14 bases between the germline ends. Germline CDR1 is SGHTA and CDR2 is FQGNSA. This CDR3 is built from 16 residues.

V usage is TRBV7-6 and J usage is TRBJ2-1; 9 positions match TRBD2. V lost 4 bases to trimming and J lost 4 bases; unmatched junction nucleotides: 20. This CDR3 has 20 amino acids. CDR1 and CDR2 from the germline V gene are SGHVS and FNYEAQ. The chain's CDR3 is CASSSPGRGGTDTSYNEQFF. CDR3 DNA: TGTGCCAGCAGCTCCCCGGGGCGGGGGGGAACCGACACCTCTTACAATGAGCAGTTCTTC.

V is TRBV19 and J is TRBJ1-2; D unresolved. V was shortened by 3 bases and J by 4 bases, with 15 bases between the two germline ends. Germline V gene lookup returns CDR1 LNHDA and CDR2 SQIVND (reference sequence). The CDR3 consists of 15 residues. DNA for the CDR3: TGTGCCAGTAGTATCAGGACCACCAAGGGCTATGGCTACACCTTC. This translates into CASSIRTTKGYGYTF.

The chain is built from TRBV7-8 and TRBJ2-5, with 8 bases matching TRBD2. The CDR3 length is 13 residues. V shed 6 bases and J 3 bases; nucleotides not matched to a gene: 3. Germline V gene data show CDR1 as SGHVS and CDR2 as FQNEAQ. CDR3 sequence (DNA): TGTGCCAGCAGTCTAGCGGGCAAAGAGACCCAGTACTTC. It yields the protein CASSLAGKETQYF.

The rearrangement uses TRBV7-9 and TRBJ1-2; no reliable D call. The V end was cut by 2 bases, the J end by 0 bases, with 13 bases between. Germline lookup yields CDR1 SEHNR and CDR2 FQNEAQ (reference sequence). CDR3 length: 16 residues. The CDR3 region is CASSLQLEIANYGYTF. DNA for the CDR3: TGTGCCAGCAGCTTACAGCTGGAGATCGCTAACTATGGCTACACCTTC.

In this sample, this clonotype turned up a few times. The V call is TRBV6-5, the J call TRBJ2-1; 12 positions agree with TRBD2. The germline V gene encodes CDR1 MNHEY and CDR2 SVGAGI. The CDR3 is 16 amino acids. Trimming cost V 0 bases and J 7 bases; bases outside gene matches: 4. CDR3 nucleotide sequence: TGTGCCAGCAGTTACTCGAATCTAGCGGGAGGGAATGAGCAGTTCTTC. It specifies CASSYSNLAGGNEQFF.

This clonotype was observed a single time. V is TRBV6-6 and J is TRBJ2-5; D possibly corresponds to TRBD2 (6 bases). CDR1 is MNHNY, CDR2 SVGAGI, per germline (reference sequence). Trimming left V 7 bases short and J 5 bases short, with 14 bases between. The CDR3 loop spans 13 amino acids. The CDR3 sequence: CASISSAGETQYF. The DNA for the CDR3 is TGTGCCAGCATCTCTAGCGCGGGGGAGACCCAGTACTTC.